Presented here are 25 T cell receptor beta chains from one specimen sequenced in a study of cytomegalovirus exposure and HLA in healthy donors. Vbeta (60) and Jbeta (13) primers were used in the PCR. Clones were sequenced by immunoSEQ multiplex PCR, and TCRdb holds only the in-frame ones, with some missing. The sample consists of 90,000 to 120,000 clones, 76% of them appearing once. Sequenced sample: PBMCs. The source is a woman aged 45-60 years in good health and CMV-seropositive.

This chain links TRBV10-3 with TRBJ2-7; weak D call: TRBD1 (6 bases). V was pared by 4 bases and J by 5 bases, with 12 bases between. CDR3 length equals 13 residues. In germline, CDR1 is ENHRY, CDR2 SYGVKD. The CDR3 nucleotides read TGTGCCATCAGTGTAAACAGGGTGGACGAGCAGTACTTC. It encodes CAISVNRVDEQYF.

The chain is built from TRBV7-9 and TRBJ2-5; TRBD1 matches at 8 bases. TRBJ2-7 explains the end of the DNA better; the J call may be wrong. Germline-derived CDR1 and CDR2 are SEHNR and FQNEAQ (reference sequence). This CDR3 is 13 amino acids long. This CDR3 reads CASSSGQVGEQYF. The CDR3 nucleotides are TGTGCCAGCAGCTCGGGACAGGTTGGCGAGCAGTACTTC.

The chain carries TRBV19 and TRBJ1-3; 8 positions agree with TRBD1. Trimming cost V 5 bases and J 7 bases; bases outside gene matches: 7. CDR3 length: 14 residues. The germline CDR1 and CDR2 sequences are LNHDA and SQIVND (reference sequence). CDR3: CASSRTGRENTIYF. CDR3 DNA sequence: TGTGCCAGTAGTCGGACAGGGAGGGAGAACACCATATATTTT.

The chain couples TRBV7-6 to TRBJ2-7, with TRBD2 identical over 7 bases. Per germline, CDR1 SGHVS and CDR2 FNYEAQ. Trimming cost V 1 base and J 5 bases; bases outside gene matches: 8. CDR3 length equals 15 residues. CDR3 sequence (DNA): TGTGCCAGCAGCTTAGTCGCGGGAGCTATCCACGAGCAGTACTTC. As protein: CASSLVAGAIHEQYF.

The genes are TRBV5-5 and TRBJ1-5; tentatively, D is TRBD1 (6 bases). The V end lost 0 bases, the J end lost 3 bases, and 10 bases lay between the germline ends. The CDR3 spans 15 residues. In germline, CDR1 is SGHKS, CDR2 YYEKEE (reference sequence). The CDR3 DNA sequence: TGTGCCAGCAGCTTGGACTGGACAGACAATCAGCCCCAGCATTTT. This sequence encodes CASSLDWTDNQPQHF.

This clone showed up just once. This chain uses TRBV2 with TRBJ1-1; perhaps TRBD1 as D (5 bases). The V end was cut by 2 bases, the J end by 8 bases, with 15 bases between. CDR3 size: 14 residues. From germline, CDR1 is SNHLY and CDR2 FYNNEI. The CDR3 DNA reads as TGTGCCAGCAGTGAAACCACACAGGTACTCGAAGCTTTCTTT. It translates to CASSETTQVLEAFF. The full variable domain, its missing parts supplied by reference TRBV2 and TRBJ1-1, is EPEVTQTPSHQVTQMGQEVILRCVPISNHLYFYWYRQILGQKVEFLVSFYNNEISEKSEIFDDQFSVERPDGSNFTLKIRSTKLEDSAMYFCASSETTQVLEAFFGQGTRLTVV.

V and J are TRBV30 and TRBJ1-5; 11 bases are shared with TRBD1. This CDR3 is built from 15 residues. CDR1 and CDR2 from the germline V gene are GTSNPN and SVGIG (reference sequence). V was clipped by 8 bases and J by 9 bases; unmatched bases: 15. The CDR3 sequence is CAAGGQGASRGPQHF. The CDR3 nucleotides read TGTGCCGCCGGTGGACAGGGGGCATCCCGGGGGCCCCAGCATTTT.

The genes are TRBV19 and TRBJ1-2; D possibly corresponds to TRBD1 (5 bases). The germline gives CDR1 LNHDA, CDR2 SQIVND (reference sequence). The CDR3 covers 14 residues. The ends were cut back, 3 bases at V and 7 bases at J, with 15 bases in the middle. The CDR3 region is CASSMARGLGGYTF. The CDR3 DNA follows: TGTGCCAGTAGTATGGCGCGGGGGTTGGGTGGCTACACCTTC.

This chain uses TRBV7-6 with TRBJ1-1, with D unresolved. The CDR3 has 15 residues. CDR1 is SGHVS, CDR2 FNYEAQ, per germline. Trimming stripped 1 base from V and 6 bases from J, with 15 bases between. The CDR3 protein is CASSLEHGRSAEAFF. In DNA form, the CDR3 reads TGTGCCAGCAGCTTAGAGCACGGTCGCTCCGCTGAAGCTTTCTTT.

This clone was found a few times. The chain couples TRBV9 to TRBJ2-7; 10 bases align to TRBD1. J was trimmed by 2 bases and V by 4 bases; bases with no gene match: 12. Looked up from germline, CDR1 is SGDLS and CDR2 is YYNGEE. The CDR3 loop spans 17 amino acids. The CDR3 nucleotides are TGTGCCAGCAGCCCCCGATACCGGGACAGGGGACCCTACGAGCAGTACTTC. Translation gives CASSPRYRDRGPYEQYF. The whole variable domain, filled in from reference TRBV9 and TRBJ2-7, reads DSGVTQTPKHLITATGQRVTLRCSPRSGDLSVYWYQQSLDQGLQFLIQYYNGEERAKGNILERFSAQQFPDLHSELNLSSLELGDSALYFCASSPRYRDRGPYEQYFGPGTRLTVT.

V usage is TRBV5-1 and J usage is TRBJ2-3, with D perhaps TRBD1 (7 bases). In germline, CDR1 is SGHRS, CDR2 YFSETQ. The germline V and J ends were trimmed by 4 bases and 8 bases, with 14 bases remaining between them. The CDR3 runs 13 residues. CDR3 amino acids: CASSGAGGGTQYF. As DNA, the CDR3 is TGCGCCAGCAGCGGGGCAGGGGGAGGTACGCAGTATTTT.

Only a few counts were recorded for this clone. The chain carries TRBV2 and TRBJ2-1, with 9 positions matching TRBD1. The CDR3 consists of 14 residues. CDR1 is SNHLY and CDR2 is FYNNEI in the germline V gene. V was clipped by 8 bases and J by 5 bases; unmatched bases: 7. In DNA, the CDR3 is TGTGCCAGCGGCCGGGACAGGGTAAACAATGAGCAGTTCTTC. Its protein is CASGRDRVNNEQFF.

The J gene is TRBJ1-2, the V gene TRBV19; D gene unclear. The CDR3 totals 18 residues. V was trimmed by 9 bases and J by 4 bases, leaving 30 bases between them. The germline V gene encodes CDR1 LNHDA and CDR2 SQIVND (reference sequence). CDR3 residues: CASSKPREQKNGLYGYTF. The CDR3 DNA is TGTGCCAGCTCCAAACCCCGGGAGCAGAAGAATGGACTCTATGGCTACACCTTC.

V and J are TRBV6-5 and TRBJ2-7; TRBD2 matches 9 bases. The V gene's germline CDR1 is MNHEY and CDR2 SVGAGI. The CDR3 is made up of 14 amino acids. V gave up 2 bases and J gave up 1 base; unmatched junction bases: 0. CDR3 nucleotides: TGTGCCAGCAGTTACGCGGGAGGGTCCTACGAGCAGTACTTC. Amino acid sequence: CASSYAGGSYEQYF.

This chain links TRBV6-5 with TRBJ2-3, with D possibly matching TRBD1 (6 bases). CDR1 is MNHEY and CDR2 is SVGAGI in the germline V gene. The ends were cut back, 0 bases at V and 2 bases at J, with 6 bases in the middle. This CDR3 is 14 amino acids long. The CDR3 protein is CASSYSGATDTQYF. CDR3 DNA sequence: TGTGCCAGCAGTTACTCGGGGGCCACAGATACGCAGTATTTT.

The rearrangement joins TRBV7-9 to TRBJ1-1; perhaps TRBD1 as D (6 bases). V lost 5 bases and J lost 3, with 13 bases in between. This CDR3 is 14 amino acids long. Germline V gives CDR1 SEHNR, CDR2 FQNEAQ (reference sequence). The CDR3 loop reads CASSPRQVDTEAFF. The CDR3 coding sequence is TGTGCCAGCAGCCCGCGACAGGTTGACACTGAAGCTTTCTTT. Full variable domain (rest looked up from reference TRBV7-9 and TRBJ1-1): DTGVSQNPRHKITKRGQNVTFRCDPISEHNRLYWYRQTLGQGPEFLTYFQNEAQLEKSRLLSDRFSAERPKGSFSTLEIQRTEQGDSAMYLCASSPRQVDTEAFFGQGTRLTVV.

The chain uses TRBV7-6 and TRBJ1-2; D gene unclear. Trimming stripped 5 bases from V and 3 bases from J, with 13 bases between. The CDR3 is 14 residues long. Germline-derived CDR1 and CDR2 are SGHVS and FNYEAQ. In DNA, the CDR3 is TGTGCCAGCAGCCCCCTTAGCGTGGACTATGGCTACACCTTC. It is translated as CASSPLSVDYGYTF.

The chain carries TRBV2 and TRBJ2-7, with 10 bases identical to TRBD2. The CDR3 is made up of 15 amino acids. V shed 4 bases, J shed 2 bases, and the junction held 5 bases outside the gene matches. Germline-derived CDR1 and CDR2 are SNHLY and FYNNEI. The CDR3 is CASSGLAGATYEQYF. In DNA form, the CDR3 reads TGTGCCAGCAGTGGACTAGCGGGTGCAACCTACGAGCAGTACTTC.

The chain employs TRBV30 and TRBJ1-6, with TRBD1 as a possible D gene (6 bases). This CDR3 has 17 residues. V gave up 1 base and J gave up 3 bases, with 16 bases separating them. Germline V gene sequence: CDR1 GTSNPN, CDR2 SVGIG (reference sequence). The CDR3 spells CAWSGGGGKGYNSPLHF. The CDR3, as DNA: TGTGCCTGGAGTGGAGGGGGGGGGAAAGGCTATAATTCACCCCTCCACTTT.

The CDR3 here is CASSETRGNEKLFF. The CDR3 DNA follows: TGTGCCAGTTCGGAAACGCGGGGTAATGAAAAACTGTTTTTT. The chain carries TRBV19 and TRBJ1-4; the D is unclear. Trimming removed 8 bases from V and 4 bases from J, with 14 bases in between. Germline CDR1 LNHDA, CDR2 SQIVND (reference sequence). CDR3 size: 14 residues.

V usage is TRBV7-8 and J usage is TRBJ2-3; D possibly corresponds to TRBD2 (6 bases). The CDR3 spans 16 residues. V was shortened by 3 bases and J by 0 bases, with 13 bases between the two germline ends. Germline V gives CDR1 SGHVS, CDR2 FQNEAQ. The CDR3 sequence is CASSLKRAGSTDTQYF. CDR3 in DNA: TGTGCCAGCAGCTTGAAGCGGGCGGGAAGCACAGATACGCAGTATTTT.

The chain combines TRBV9 with TRBJ2-7; tentative D call: TRBD2 (5 bases). Deletions cut 0 bases from V and 6 bases from J, with 7 bases between. Germline values: CDR1 SGDLS, CDR2 YYNGEE. The CDR3 length is 12 residues. In DNA, the CDR3 is TGTGCCAGCAGCGTAGATCGGGGCGAGCAGTACTTC. Translation: CASSVDRGEQYF.

The chain couples TRBV4-1 to TRBJ2-3, with 14 bases fitting TRBD2. The CDR3 runs 16 residues. Germline assignment: CDR1 MGHRA and CDR2 YSYEKL. V gave up 5 bases and J gave up 5 bases; unmatched junction bases: 6. In DNA, the CDR3 is TGCGCCAGCAGCGCAATTGGACTAGCGGGAGGAGATACGCAGTATTTT. It yields the protein CASSAIGLAGGDTQYF.

J is TRBJ2-3 and V is TRBV6-4; 9 bases are a match to TRBD2. The CDR3 totals 18 residues. With 9 bases clipped from V and 4 bases from J, the junction kept 20 bases outside the gene matches. Germline V gene data show CDR1 as MRHNA and CDR2 as SNTAGT. The CDR3 DNA sequence: TGTGCCAGGAGTCCCCCGGGACTAGCCCCGAGCCGCGCAGATACGCAGTATTTT. This translates into CARSPPGLAPSRADTQYF.

The CDR3 loop reads CAWSMVTGLNEQYF. The CDR3 DNA reads as TGTGCCTGGAGTATGGTGACAGGGCTAAACGAGCAGTACTTC. The chain is built from TRBV30 and TRBJ2-7; TRBD1 agrees at 7 bases. After removal of 2 bases from V and 5 bases from J, the junction contained 9 bases not matched to a gene. Germline CDR1 reads GTSNPN; CDR2 reads SVGIG (reference sequence). There are 14 residues in the CDR3.